This entry lists 26 T cell receptor beta chains sequenced from one sample in a study of human T cells and chemical hapten exposure. MiXCR, applied by TCRdb to the RACE reads, yields one record per CDR3 protein. Of fewer than 200,000 distinct CDR3 sequences listed, approximately 20% are singletons. The sample's time point: patch test 1, 2 weeks after DPC sensitization. Treatment denoted: therapeutic diphenylcyclopropenone sensitization with weekly scalp DPC. Sequenced here: whole blood, sampled in connection with sensitization to the hapten diphenylcyclopropenone (DPC). Every receptor here comes from a woman aged 50 to 60 with alopecia areata. Some clones in this sample may be carry-over from other donors' samples.

This clonotype has at least ten counts. Written as DNA, the CDR3 is TGTGCCAGCAGTGAAGCGGTAGCGGGAGGAGGCGAGCAGTACTTC. Amino acid sequence: CASSEAVAGGGEQYF. The chain links TRBV6-1 to TRBJ2-7, with TRBD2 identical over 10 bases. The trim removed 0 bases at V and 6 bases at J, leaving 5 bases unmatched. The CDR3 has 15 amino acids. Germline V gives CDR1 MNHNS, CDR2 SASEGT.

In this sample, this clonotype turned up a few times. This rearrangement joins TRBV5-1 to TRBJ2-2; no reliable D call. The CDR3 has 14 amino acids. Germline V gives CDR1 SGHRS, CDR2 YFSETQ. V was pared by 6 bases and J by 2 bases, with 11 bases between. Here the CDR3 DNA reads TGCGCCAGCAAAAGGGCAGATAACACCGGGGAGCTGTTTTTT. Its protein product is CASKRADNTGELFF.

This clonotype turned up a few times. The V gene is TRBV29-1, the J gene TRBJ2-5; 8 bases align to TRBD2. From germline, CDR1 is SQVTM and CDR2 ANQGSEA. Trimming at V came to 4 bases and at J to 7 bases, leaving 11 bases not matched to a gene. The CDR3 sequence is 14 residues long. The CDR3 sequence: CSVGVSGNRVTQYF. DNA of the CDR3: TGCAGCGTTGGGGTTAGCGGGAATCGGGTGACCCAGTACTTC.

The V gene is TRBV3-1, the J gene TRBJ2-7; D call uncertain. The V and J ends lost 0 bases and 4 bases respectively, with 4 bases between them. The CDR3 sequence is 12 residues long. CDR1 LGHDT and CDR2 YNNKEL come from the germline V gene (reference sequence). This CDR3 is CASSQDQYEQYF. CDR3 in DNA: TGTGCCAGCAGCCAAGATCAGTACGAGCAGTACTTC.

V and J are TRBV6-5 and TRBJ1-2; no definite D call. V was clipped by 2 bases and J by 8 bases, with 12 bases between them. Germline loops: CDR1 MNHEY, CDR2 SVGAGI. The CDR3 totals 13 residues. CDR3 DNA sequence: TGTGCCAGCAGTTACGGGAAAATGGGCGGCTACACCTTC. Its protein is CASSYGKMGGYTF.

This clonotype was observed many times. The chain links TRBV6-1 to TRBJ1-5; D remains unclear. The CDR3 spans 13 residues. The germline V and J ends were trimmed by 5 bases and 2 bases, with 7 bases remaining between them. Germline loops: CDR1 MNHNS, CDR2 SASEGT. The CDR3 protein is CASSPRGNQPQHF. CDR3 DNA sequence: TGTGCCAGCAGTCCACGCGGCAATCAGCCCCAGCATTTT.

The chain combines TRBV30 with TRBJ1-5; D is uncertain. The CDR3 length is 13 residues. Trimming left V 3 bases short and J 7 bases short, with 13 bases between. Germline CDR1 and CDR2: GTSNPN and SVGIG (reference sequence). Here the CDR3 reads CAWSVGVDQPQHF. The CDR3 region has the DNA TGTGCCTGGAGCGTAGGCGTGGACCAGCCCCAGCATTTT.

The V gene is TRBV20-1, the J gene TRBJ1-2; the D is unclear. CDR3 length: 12 residues. Germline CDR1 reads DFQATT; CDR2 reads SNEGSKA (reference sequence). Trimming removed 4 bases from V and 2 bases from J, with 8 bases in between. Written as DNA, the CDR3 is TGCAGTGCTATTTATCCCAACTATGGCTACACCTTC. It translates to CSAIYPNYGYTF.

The rearrangement links TRBV11-2 to TRBJ2-7; 9 bases are a match to TRBD1. V dropped 3 bases and J dropped 3; count of bases not matched to a gene: 6. This CDR3 comprises 15 residues. Germline loops: CDR1 SGHAT, CDR2 FQNNGV. DNA of the CDR3: TGTGCCAGCAGCTTCCCCGGGACAGGGATCTACGAGCAGTACTTC. This encodes CASSFPGTGIYEQYF.

The sample holds a few counts of this clonotype. This rearrangement joins TRBV11-2 to TRBJ1-5, with D hard to call. Trimming removed 4 bases at V and 5 bases at J, with 9 bases between. The germline V gene encodes CDR1 SGHAT and CDR2 FQNNGV. This CDR3 has 13 residues. CDR3: CASSSTVDQPQHF. The CDR3 DNA is TGTGCCAGCAGCTCAACCGTCGATCAGCCCCAGCATTTT.

This clonotype showed up just a few times. V and J are TRBV6-5 and TRBJ1-5; D possibly corresponds to TRBD1 (6 bases). Trimming removed 2 bases at V and 2 bases at J, with 10 bases between. Germline CDR1 reads MNHEY; CDR2 reads SVGAGI. This CDR3 is 15 amino acids long. CDR3 sequence (DNA): TGTGCCAGCAGTTACAACAGGGACCGCAATCAGCCCCAGCATTTT. Translating it yields CASSYNRDRNQPQHF.

The CDR3 nucleotides read TGTGCCAGCAGTACCTGGACTAGCGGAGAATTCACAGATACGCAGTATTTT. Translation gives CASSTWTSGEFTDTQYF. The chain carries TRBV27 and TRBJ2-3, with TRBD2 identical over 10 bases. Germline CDR1 and CDR2: MNHEY and SMNVEV (reference sequence). V shed 5 bases and J 2 bases; nucleotides not matched to a gene: 10. CDR3 length: 17 residues.

This clonotype has only a few counts. This chain connects TRBV7-8 to TRBJ2-5; 7 nucleotides align to TRBD2. J was trimmed by 2 bases and V by 1 base; bases with no gene match: 16. Germline V gene sequence: CDR1 SGHVS, CDR2 FQNEAQ. The CDR3 runs to 19 residues. The CDR3 bases are TGTGCCAGCAGCTTAGTATCCTCAGGTTTGCTAGCGGTTCAAGAGACCCAGTACTTC. It yields the protein CASSLVSSGLLAVQETQYF.

This clonotype was found a few times. The gene calls are TRBV6-5 and TRBJ2-7; 10 nucleotides line up with TRBD1. The V gene end was trimmed by 0 bases and the J gene end by 4 bases; junction bases not matched to a gene: 6. CDR1 and CDR2 from the germline V gene are MNHEY and SVGAGI. The CDR3 is made up of 16 amino acids. Here the CDR3 DNA reads TGTGCCAGCAGTTACTCGAGGCGGACAGGGGGTTACGAGCAGTACTTC. Residues: CASSYSRRTGGYEQYF.

The chain joins TRBV7-9 to TRBJ2-1, with 9 bases fitting TRBD2. The J segment lost 8 bases and the V segment lost 3 bases, leaving 8 bases of the junction unmatched. This CDR3 has 15 residues. Germline V gene data show CDR1 as SEHNR and CDR2 as FQNEAQ (reference sequence). The CDR3 region has the DNA TGTGCCAGCAGCTTTGGTCTAGCGGGATTCGATGAGCAGTTCTTC. This sequence encodes CASSFGLAGFDEQFF.

This clonotype showed up just a few times. The gene calls are TRBV20-1 and TRBJ1-2; D not certain. CDR3 size: 13 residues. Germline V gene sequence: CDR1 DFQATT, CDR2 SNEGSKA (reference sequence). The germline V and J ends were trimmed by 1 base and 7 bases, with 13 bases remaining between them. CDR3 sequence (DNA): TGCAGTGCTAGAGCCTCTCTAGTGGGTGGCTACACCTTC. Translating it yields CSARASLVGGYTF.

This clonotype appeared a few times. The genes are TRBV29-1 and TRBJ2-2, with D unclear. The V end lost 5 bases, the J end lost 0 bases, and 10 bases lay between the germline ends. This CDR3 has 14 amino acids. Germline CDR1 reads SQVTM; CDR2 reads ANQGSEA. The CDR3 loop reads CSVQGRTNTGELFF. DNA of the CDR3: TGCAGCGTTCAAGGACGGACGAACACCGGGGAGCTGTTTTTT.

The sample holds a few counts of this clonotype. This chain joins TRBV20-1 and TRBJ2-5; 8 bases fit TRBD1. The CDR3 extends over 13 amino acids. From germline, CDR1 is DFQATT and CDR2 SNEGSKA (reference sequence). V gave up 5 bases and J gave up 7 bases; unmatched junction bases: 9. CDR3 coding DNA: TGCAGTGCTGGGGGTCCCGGGACAGGGACCCAGTACTTC. This encodes CSAGGPGTGTQYF.

The V and J genes are TRBV12-3 or TRBV12-4 and TRBJ2-7; 7 positions agree with TRBD2. The V segment lost 1 base and the J segment 6 bases; nucleotides outside the gene matches: 9. The CDR3 contains 15 residues. For the CDR3, the DNA is TGTGCCAGCAGTTTAGGTGGGAGGGCCTGGCGCGAGCAGTACTTC. Its translation is CASSLGGRAWREQYF.

The gene calls are TRBV6-5 and TRBJ2-3; TRBD1 is a possible D gene (6 bases). Germline CDR1 and CDR2: MNHEY and SVGAGI. This CDR3 comprises 13 residues. With 7 bases removed from V and 2 bases from J, the gap between germline ends came to 10 bases. CDR3 sequence (DNA): TGTGCCAGCACCCGGGACAACACAGATACGCAGTATTTT. Encoded protein: CASTRDNTDTQYF.

The chain carries TRBV15 and TRBJ2-2, with 8 bases that match TRBD2. Trimming cost V 6 bases and J 5 bases; bases outside gene matches: 17. CDR3 length: 18 residues. Germline V lookup: CDR1 LNHNV, CDR2 YYDKDF (reference sequence). The CDR3: CATRGPPEREGYTGELFF. The CDR3 DNA sequence: TGTGCCACCAGAGGTCCCCCGGAACGGGAGGGCTATACCGGGGAGCTGTTTTTT.

Only a few counts were recorded for this clonotype. The chain is built from TRBV9 and TRBJ1-2; D remains ambiguous. Germline CDR1 reads SGDLS; CDR2 reads YYNGEE. V was clipped by 5 bases and J by 8 bases, with 13 bases between them. This CDR3 is 12 amino acids long. The CDR3 DNA sequence: TGTGCCAGCAGTCGGGGTGTGGGAGGCTACACCTTC. Residues: CASSRGVGGYTF.

Only a few counts were recorded for this clonotype. The chain recombines TRBV14 with TRBJ1-2; TRBD1 matches 8 bases. The trim removed 0 bases at V and 4 bases at J, leaving 7 bases unmatched. Per germline, CDR1 SGHDN and CDR2 FVKESK. This CDR3 comprises 16 residues. This chain's CDR3 is CASSQDYVGQAYGYTF. The DNA of the CDR3 is TGTGCCAGCAGCCAAGATTATGTGGGACAGGCCTATGGCTACACCTTC.

This clonotype showed up just a few times. The chain combines TRBV15 with TRBJ1-2; 9 bases match TRBD1. In germline, CDR1 is LNHNV, CDR2 YYDKDF (reference sequence). The CDR3 is 14 amino acids. The ends lost 3 bases at V and 2 bases at J; junction bases unmatched: 1. The CDR3 DNA reads TGTGCCACCAGCAGCGGGACAGGGAACTATGGCTACACCTTC. This gives the protein CATSSGTGNYGYTF. Together with reference TRBV15 and TRBJ1-2, the CDR3 gives the full variable domain: DAMVIQNPRYQVTQFGKPVTLSCSQTLNHNVMYWYQQKSSQAPKLLFHYYDKDFNNEADTPDNFQSRRPNTSFCFLDIRSPGLGDTAMYLCATSSGTGNYGYTFGSGTRLTVV.

This clonotype was seen a handful of times. V usage is TRBV25-1 and J usage is TRBJ2-3, with unresolved D. V lost 2 bases, J lost 2 bases, and 8 bases lay in between. Germline V lookup: CDR1 MGHDK, CDR2 SYGVNS. CDR3 size: 14 residues. The CDR3 coding sequence is TGTGCCAGCAGTGAACTTCTCCTCACAGATACGCAGTATTTT. Its protein is CASSELLLTDTQYF.

This sequence joins TRBV2 and TRBJ2-7, with 11 nucleotides matching TRBD2. The germline V gene encodes CDR1 SNHLY and CDR2 FYNNEI. V dropped 6 bases and J dropped 5; count of bases not matched to a gene: 9. The CDR3 covers 15 residues. The CDR3 loop reads CASRPTSGSFNEQYF. The CDR3 bases are TGTGCCAGCAGACCTACTAGCGGGAGTTTTAACGAGCAGTACTTC.